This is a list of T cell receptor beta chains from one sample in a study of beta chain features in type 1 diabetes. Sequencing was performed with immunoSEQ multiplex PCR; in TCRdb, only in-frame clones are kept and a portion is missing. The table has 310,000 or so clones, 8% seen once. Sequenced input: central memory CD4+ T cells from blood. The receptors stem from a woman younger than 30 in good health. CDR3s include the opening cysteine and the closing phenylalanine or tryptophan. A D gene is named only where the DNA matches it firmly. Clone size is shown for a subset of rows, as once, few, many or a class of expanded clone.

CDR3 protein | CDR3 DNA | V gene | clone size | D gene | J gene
CASSEQGGNTEAFF | TGTGCCAGCAGTGAACAGGGCGGGAACACTGAAGCTTTCTTT | TRBV2 | few | - | TRBJ1-1
CASSSYNEQFF | TGTGCCAGCAGCTCTTACAATGAGCAGTTCTTC | TRBV5-4 | many | - | TRBJ2-1
CASSHTLGTGELFF | TGTGCCAGCAGCCATACCCTGGGGACCGGGGAGCTGTTTTTT | TRBV9 | few | - | TRBJ2-2
CATRQGHGELFF | TGTGCCACGCGACAGGGGCACGGGGAGCTGTTTTTT | TRBV13 | - | TRBD1 | TRBJ2-2
CASSLHPVGTGERTDTQYF | TGCGCCAGCAGCTTACATCCTGTCGGGACAGGCGAACGCACAGATACGCAGTATTTT | TRBV5-1 | few | TRBD1 | TRBJ2-3
CASSLVEGTSEFF | TGTGCCAGCAGTTTAGTCGAAGGGACTAGCGAGTTCTTC | TRBV28 | few | TRBD2 | TRBJ2-1
CASSYRGSEKLFF | TGTGCCAGCAGCTACAGGGGCAGTGAAAAACTGTTTTTT | TRBV7-2 | few | TRBD1 | TRBJ1-4
CASSLARETQYF | TGTGCCAGCAGCTTAGCTAGAGAGACCCAGTACTTC | TRBV7-2 | - | - | TRBJ2-5
CASSLVRGSTYNEQFF | TGTGCCAGCAGCTTGGTCCGAGGCAGTACCTACAATGAGCAGTTCTTC | TRBV5-4 | few | - | TRBJ2-1
CASSPDREITGELFF | TGTGCCAGCTCACCGGACAGAGAGATCACCGGGGAGCTGTTTTTT | TRBV9 | few | - | TRBJ2-2
CAISESTGQRNTIYF | TGTGCCATCAGTGAGTCGACGGGACAGAGAAACACCATATATTTT | TRBV10-3 | many | TRBD1 | TRBJ1-3
CASSQGNAQGAGEQFF | TGCGCCAGCAGCCAAGGAAACGCACAGGGGGCTGGTGAGCAGTTCTTC | TRBV4-3 | - | TRBD1 | TRBJ2-1
CASSLRLAANEQFF | TGTGCCAGCAGCCTCCGACTAGCGGCCAATGAGCAGTTCTTC | TRBV7-2 | few | TRBD2 | TRBJ2-1
CASSLGDRGLYGYTF | TGTGCCAGCAGCTTGGGGGACAGAGGACTCTATGGCTACACCTTC | TRBV5-6 | few | TRBD1 | TRBJ1-2
CASSIVAGVIHQPQHF | TGTGCCAGTAGTATAGTTGCAGGGGTGATTCATCAGCCCCAGCATTTT | TRBV19 | few | - | TRBJ1-5
CSAIRGTEHF | TGCAGTGCTATCCGCGGGACGGAGCATTTT | TRBV20-1 | few | - | TRBJ1-5
CASSLVGLGEQFF | TGTGCCAGCAGCTTAGTTGGGCTCGGTGAGCAGTTCTTC | TRBV7-9 | - | - | TRBJ2-1
CASSQQVAGVQNIQYF | TGTGCCAGCAGCCAGCAAGTAGCGGGAGTCCAAAACATTCAGTACTTC | TRBV14 | few | TRBD2 | TRBJ2-4
CASSEGLGLNNEQFF | TGTGCCAGCAGTGAGGGCTTGGGGCTAAACAATGAGCAGTTCTTC | TRBV6-1 | few | - | TRBJ2-1
CASSSTLRGAYEQYF | TGTGCCAGCAGCTCGACCCTCCGGGGAGCCTACGAGCAGTACTTC | TRBV5-6 | - | - | TRBJ2-7
CASSLAGEKGGELFF | TGTGCCAGCAGCCTAGCGGGAGAAAAGGGCGGGGAGCTGTTTTTT | TRBV7-3 | few | TRBD2 | TRBJ2-2
CASSANTSGHEQYF | TGTGCCAGCAGCGCGAACACCTCCGGCCACGAGCAGTACTTC | TRBV7-9 | - | - | TRBJ2-7
CASSSLAYEQYF | TGTGCCAGCAGTTCGCTAGCTTACGAGCAGTACTTC | TRBV6-6 | - | - | TRBJ2-7
CASRGRQEALEQYF | TGTGCCAGCAGGGGCAGACAGGAAGCATTGGAGCAGTACTTC | TRBV6-1 | few | - | TRBJ2-7
CASRHISGRQFF | TGTGCCAGTAGACATATCTCCGGCCGGCAGTTCTTC | TRBV19 | - | - | TRBJ2-1
CAISESGARGYGYTF | TGTGCCATCAGTGAGTCGGGGGCCCGAGGCTATGGCTACACCTTC | TRBV10-3 | - | - | TRBJ1-2
CASSVTTGNTEAFF | TGTGCCAGCAGCGTAACAACAGGGAACACTGAAGCTTTCTTT | TRBV9 | many | - | TRBJ1-1
CASSRFLEGVYEQYF | TGCGCCAGCAGCCGTTTCCTGGAGGGGGTCTACGAGCAGTACTTC | TRBV4-3 | few | - | TRBJ2-7
CAITTQGASGYTF | TGTGCCATAACGACCCAGGGGGCGAGTGGCTACACCTTC | TRBV10-3 | few | TRBD1 | TRBJ1-2
CSVERAARNTEAFF | TGCAGCGTTGAAAGGGCAGCCCGGAACACTGAAGCTTTCTTT | TRBV29-1 | many | - | TRBJ1-1